The rows below give T cell receptor beta chains drawn from one sample of a study of blood T cell repertoires in COVID-19. Sequencing used immunoSEQ multiplex PCR; TCRdb keeps in-frame clones, though not all of them. The sample lists a few hundred thousand clones; approximately 90% were seen once. The sample comprised PBMCs or T cells enriched from blood (not recorded which). These receptors came from a man between 25 and 39 years old who had recovered from COVID-19. Each CDR3 is given with its conserved first and last residue. Each record gives: clone size, V gene, CDR3 protein. Where a row states a size, it is once, few, many or the class of an expanded clone; other rows omit it.

- TRBV11-3 CASSLFSGSYNEQFF
- TRBV7-6 CASSTDRGSYNEQFF
once TRBV28 CASRVVQGNEKLFF
few TRBV14 CASSQRDGGETQYF
- TRBV27 CASKSLAGFYEQYF
- TRBV5-4 CASSSSGKWQETQYF
- TRBV18 CASSPGTRVGEQYF
- TRBV18 CASSLRTATEAFF
- TRBV11-2 CASEGGETQYF
- TRBV27 CASSLKQGYTGELFF
- TRBV5-1 CASSNQGAVEEKLFF
once TRBV15 CATSRESGATGELFF
once TRBV7-2 CASSLVASGFSTDTQYF
- TRBV30 CAWTLGRNEQYF
- TRBV29-1 CSVAGDPSYEQYF
- TRBV2 CASSADRLDSPLHF
- TRBV6-5 CASSLQREDGEQYF
- TRBV27 CASSWGGLRTTEAFF
- TRBV5-8 CASLGQLTGELFF
- TRBV28 CASSLGRGPAFF
- TRBV5-5 CASSLSGINTEAFF
- TRBV7-9 CASSLETGGSYGYTF
- TRBV10-3 CAISARLTLTGELFF
- TRBV3-1/TRBV3-2 CASSQGAGVNEQFF
once TRBV30 CAWSDGRNQPQHF
- TRBV11-2 CASSSIAGGAYNEQFF
- TRBV7-2 CASSQSRDRGSGGYTF
- TRBV30 CAWSPATGYQYF
- TRBV6-5 CASHSATNEKLFF
once TRBV7-9 CASSWGQTNTEAFF
- TRBV7-9 CASSPGTAYGEQYF